The subject of this entry is one T cell receptor (beta chain). Its antigen is unidentified. Lung cancer patients with chemo-refractory metastatic non-small-cell disease were given focal radiation plus CTLA-4 blockade with ipilimumab. The data were produced by immunoSEQ multiplex PCR, yet TCRdb's version contains in-frame clones alone and is incomplete. The data hold tens of thousands of clones, with roughly 71% observed a single time. CDR1 is ENHRY, CDR2 SYGVKD, per germline. V gave up 5 bases and J gave up 4 bases; unmatched junction bases: 15. The CDR3 contains 18 residues. This sample was included in a study of radiotherapy plus CTLA-4 blockade in lung cancer. The study, taken as a whole, reports: Clones derived from tumor TCRs expanded in blood after radiotherapy plus ipilimumab. It was early blood T cell clone dynamics, with interferon-beta, that reportedly best predicted response.

The sample here was peripheral blood, taken from a patient treated with radiotherapy plus ipilimumab. This clonotype was sampled from a human donor with non-small cell lung cancer that progressed on radiotherapy plus ipilimumab. V gene TRBV10-3 combines with J gene TRBJ2-5, with TRBD2 matching 11 bases. The CDR3 sequence: CAISPLAGGSGGTETQYF. CDR3 DNA: TGTGCCATCAGTCCGCTAGCGGGGGGTTCGGGGGGCACAGAGACCCAGTACTTC.